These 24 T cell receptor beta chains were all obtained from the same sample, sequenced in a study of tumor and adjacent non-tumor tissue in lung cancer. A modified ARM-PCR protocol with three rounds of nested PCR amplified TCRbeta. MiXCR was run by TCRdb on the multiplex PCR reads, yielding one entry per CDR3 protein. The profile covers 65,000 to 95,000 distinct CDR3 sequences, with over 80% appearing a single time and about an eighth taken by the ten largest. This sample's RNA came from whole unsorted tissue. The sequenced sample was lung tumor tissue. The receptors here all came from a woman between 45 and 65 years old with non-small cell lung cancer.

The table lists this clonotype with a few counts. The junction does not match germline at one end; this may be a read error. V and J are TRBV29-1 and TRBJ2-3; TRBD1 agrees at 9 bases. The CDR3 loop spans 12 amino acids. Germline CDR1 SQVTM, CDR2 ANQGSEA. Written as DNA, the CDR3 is TGCAGCGTTGGACAGGGGGGAGATACGCACTATTTT. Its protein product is CSVGQGGDTHYF.

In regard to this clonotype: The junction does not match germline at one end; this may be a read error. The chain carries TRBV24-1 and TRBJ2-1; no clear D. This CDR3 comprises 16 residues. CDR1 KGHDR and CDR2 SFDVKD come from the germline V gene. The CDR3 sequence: CATSKAIGRSYNKQFF. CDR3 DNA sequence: TGTGCCACCAGTAAGGCCATCGGCAGATCCTACAATAAGCAGTTCTTC.

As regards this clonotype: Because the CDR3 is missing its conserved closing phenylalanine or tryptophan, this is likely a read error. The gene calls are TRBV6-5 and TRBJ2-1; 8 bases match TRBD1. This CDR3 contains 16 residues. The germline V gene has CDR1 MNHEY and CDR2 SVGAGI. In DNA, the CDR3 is TGTGCCAGCAGTTACTCTTCCGGACAGGGATACAATGAACAGTTCTTA. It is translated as CASSYSSGQGYNEQFL.

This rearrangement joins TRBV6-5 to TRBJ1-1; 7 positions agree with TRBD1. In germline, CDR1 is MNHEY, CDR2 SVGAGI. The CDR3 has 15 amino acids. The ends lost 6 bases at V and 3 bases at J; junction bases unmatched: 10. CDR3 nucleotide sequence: TGTGCCAGCAGCCCCGGGACAGCGTCGCACACTGAAGCTTTCTTT. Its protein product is CASSPGTASHTEAFF.

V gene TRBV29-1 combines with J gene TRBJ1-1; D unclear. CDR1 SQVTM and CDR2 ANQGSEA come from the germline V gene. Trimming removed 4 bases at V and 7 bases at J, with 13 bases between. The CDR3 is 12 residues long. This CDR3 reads CSVVNSPHEAFF. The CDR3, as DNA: TGCAGCGTTGTTAATTCGCCCCATGAAGCTTTCTTT.

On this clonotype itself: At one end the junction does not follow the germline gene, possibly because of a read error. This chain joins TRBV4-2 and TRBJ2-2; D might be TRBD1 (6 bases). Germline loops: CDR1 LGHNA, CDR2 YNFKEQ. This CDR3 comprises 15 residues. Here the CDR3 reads CASRQALNRVGELFF. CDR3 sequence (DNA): TGTGCCAGCCGCCAAGCTCTCAACAGGGTCGGGGAGCTGTTTTTT.

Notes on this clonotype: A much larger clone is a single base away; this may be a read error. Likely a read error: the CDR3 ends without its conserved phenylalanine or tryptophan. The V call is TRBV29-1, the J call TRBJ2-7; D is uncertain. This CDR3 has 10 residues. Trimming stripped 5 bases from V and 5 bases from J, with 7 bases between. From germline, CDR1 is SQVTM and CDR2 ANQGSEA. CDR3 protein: CSVIQHEQYL. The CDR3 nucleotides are TGCAGCGTTATACAGCACGAGCAGTACTTA.

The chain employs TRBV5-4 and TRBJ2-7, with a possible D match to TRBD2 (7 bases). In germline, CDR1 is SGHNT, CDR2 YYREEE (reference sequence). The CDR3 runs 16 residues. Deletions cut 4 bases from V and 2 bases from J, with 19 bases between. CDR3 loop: CASSPLGGGWTYEQYF. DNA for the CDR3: TGTGCCAGCAGCCCGCTAGGCGGGGGCTGGACCTACGAGCAGTACTTC.

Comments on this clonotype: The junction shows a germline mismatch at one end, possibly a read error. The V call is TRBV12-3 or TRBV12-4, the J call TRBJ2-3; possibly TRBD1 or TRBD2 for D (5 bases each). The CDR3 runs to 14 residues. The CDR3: CGSNAGAGTDAQYF. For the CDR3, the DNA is TGTGGCAGCAATGCCGGGGCGGGCACAGATGCGCAGTATTTT.

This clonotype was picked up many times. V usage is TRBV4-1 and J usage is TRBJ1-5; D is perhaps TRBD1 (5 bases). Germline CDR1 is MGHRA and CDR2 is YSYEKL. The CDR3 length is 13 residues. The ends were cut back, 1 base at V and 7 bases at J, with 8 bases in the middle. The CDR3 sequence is CASSQGGIQPQHF. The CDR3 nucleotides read TGCGCCAGCAGCCAAGGGGGGATCCAGCCCCAGCATTTT.

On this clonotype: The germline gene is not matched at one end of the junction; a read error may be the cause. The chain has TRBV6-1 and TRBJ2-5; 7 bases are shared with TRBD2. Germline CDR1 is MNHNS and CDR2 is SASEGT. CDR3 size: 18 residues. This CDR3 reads CASGGGGGIWGSWKTQYF. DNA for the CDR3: TGCGCCAGCGGTGGAGGCGGGGGTATTTGGGGGAGTTGGAAGACCCAGTACTTC.

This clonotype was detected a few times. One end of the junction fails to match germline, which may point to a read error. The CDR3 loop is CGARSPGLQFGNEQFF. The CDR3 DNA sequence: TGCGGTGCTAGGAGTCCGGGACTCCAATTTGGCAATGAGCAGTTCTTC. This sequence joins TRBV20-1 and TRBJ2-1, with D possibly matching TRBD2 (6 bases). The CDR3 is 16 residues long. Per the germline V gene, CDR1 is DFQATT and CDR2 is SNEGSKA (reference sequence).

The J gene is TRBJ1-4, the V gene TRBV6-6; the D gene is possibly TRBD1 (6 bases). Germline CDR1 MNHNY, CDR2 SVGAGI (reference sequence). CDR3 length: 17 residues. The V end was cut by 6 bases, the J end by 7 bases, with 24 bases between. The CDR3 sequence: CASRLHGTRGFGEKLFF. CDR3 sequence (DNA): TGTGCCAGCAGATTACATGGGACAAGGGGGTTTGGTGAAAAACTGTTTTTT.

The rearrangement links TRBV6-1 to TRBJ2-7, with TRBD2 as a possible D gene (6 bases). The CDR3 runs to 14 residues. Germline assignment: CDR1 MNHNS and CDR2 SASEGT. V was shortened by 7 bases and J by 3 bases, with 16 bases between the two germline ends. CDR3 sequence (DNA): TGTGCCAGCACTCAGACAAGGGAGGTCTACGAGCAGTACTTC. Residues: CASTQTREVYEQYF.

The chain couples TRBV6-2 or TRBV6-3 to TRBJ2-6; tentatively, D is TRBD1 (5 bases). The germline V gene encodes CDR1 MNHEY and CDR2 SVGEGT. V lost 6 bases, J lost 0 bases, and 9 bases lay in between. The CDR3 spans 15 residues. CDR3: CASSSDNSGANVLTF. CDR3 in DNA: TGTGCCAGCAGCTCGGACAACTCTGGGGCCAACGTCCTGACTTTC.

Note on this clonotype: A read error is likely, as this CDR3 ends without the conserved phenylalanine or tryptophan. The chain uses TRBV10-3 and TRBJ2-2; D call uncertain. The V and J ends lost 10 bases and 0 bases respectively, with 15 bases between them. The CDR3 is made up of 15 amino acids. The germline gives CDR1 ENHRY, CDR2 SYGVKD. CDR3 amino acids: CANHDRRTNTGELFI. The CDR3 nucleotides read TGTGCCAACCATGACCGGCGGACGAACACCGGGGAGCTGTTTATT.

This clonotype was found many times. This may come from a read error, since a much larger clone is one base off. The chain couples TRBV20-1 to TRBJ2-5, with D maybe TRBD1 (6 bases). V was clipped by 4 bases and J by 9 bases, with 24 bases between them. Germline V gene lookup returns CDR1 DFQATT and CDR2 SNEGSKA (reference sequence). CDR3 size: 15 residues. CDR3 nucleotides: TGCAGTGCTATGGACAGAATACTCTTGGGCGAGGCCCAGTACTTC. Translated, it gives CSAMDRILLGEAQYF.

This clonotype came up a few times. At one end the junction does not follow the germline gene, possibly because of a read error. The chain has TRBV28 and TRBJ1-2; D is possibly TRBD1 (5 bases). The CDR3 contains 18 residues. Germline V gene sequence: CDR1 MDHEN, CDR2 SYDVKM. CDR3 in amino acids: CASSFPSGGRGLRYDYTF. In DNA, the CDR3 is TGTGCCAGCAGTTTCCCCTCCGGCGGGCGGGGGTTGCGCTATGACTACACCTTC.

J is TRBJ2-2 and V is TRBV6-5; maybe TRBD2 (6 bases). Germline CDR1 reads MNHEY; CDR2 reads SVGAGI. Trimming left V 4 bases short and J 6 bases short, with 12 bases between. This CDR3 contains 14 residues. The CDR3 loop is CASSWDFNAGELFF. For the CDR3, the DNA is TGTGCCAGCAGTTGGGACTTTAACGCCGGGGAGCTGTTTTTT.

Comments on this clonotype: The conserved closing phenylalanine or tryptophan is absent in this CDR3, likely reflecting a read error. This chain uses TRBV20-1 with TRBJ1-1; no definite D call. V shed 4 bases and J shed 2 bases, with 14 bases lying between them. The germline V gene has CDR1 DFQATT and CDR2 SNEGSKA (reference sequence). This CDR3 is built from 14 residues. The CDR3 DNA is TGCAGTGCTACATATCATAAGACAAACACTGAAGCTTTCCTT. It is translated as CSATYHKTNTEAFL.

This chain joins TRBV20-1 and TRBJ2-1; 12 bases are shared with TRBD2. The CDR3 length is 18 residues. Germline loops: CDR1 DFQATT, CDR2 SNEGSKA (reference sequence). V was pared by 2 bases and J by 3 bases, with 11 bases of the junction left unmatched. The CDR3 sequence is CSARKTYGLAGCYNEQFF. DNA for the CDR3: TGCAGTGCTAGAAAAACCTACGGACTAGCGGGATGCTACAATGAGCAGTTCTTC.

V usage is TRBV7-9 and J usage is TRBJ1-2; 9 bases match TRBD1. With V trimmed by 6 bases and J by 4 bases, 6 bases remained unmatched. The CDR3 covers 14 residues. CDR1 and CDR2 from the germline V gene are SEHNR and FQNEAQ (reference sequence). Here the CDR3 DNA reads TGTGCCAGCAGTCCCGGGACAGGGTCCTATGGCTACACCTTC. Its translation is CASSPGTGSYGYTF.

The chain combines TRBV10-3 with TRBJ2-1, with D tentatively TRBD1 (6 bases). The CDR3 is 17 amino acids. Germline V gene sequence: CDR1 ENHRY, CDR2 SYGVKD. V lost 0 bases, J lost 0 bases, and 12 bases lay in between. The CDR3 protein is CAISESMGASSYNEQFF. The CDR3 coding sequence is TGTGCCATCAGTGAGTCGATGGGGGCGAGCTCCTACAATGAGCAGTTCTTC.

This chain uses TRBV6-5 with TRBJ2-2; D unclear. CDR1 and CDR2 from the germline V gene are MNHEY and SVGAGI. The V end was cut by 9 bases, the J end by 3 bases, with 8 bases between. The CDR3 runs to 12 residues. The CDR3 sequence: CASQRDTGELFF. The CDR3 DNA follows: TGTGCCAGTCAACGAGACACCGGGGAGCTGTTTTTT.